This TCR beta chain was found in a study of blood T cell repertoires in COVID-19 (dated by TCRdb to 2018 to 2020). Broadly, across the study: Samples from collaborators originated in the United States, Italy and Spain and spanned both the acute and convalescent phases of COVID-19. Where available, HLA class I and class II types were taken from metadata supplied by the sample provider and were not determined by assay-based typing. Samples were obtained from the ongoing ImmuneRACE study (first 160 participants) and from about 1,300 subjects provided by 6 global collaborators. The repertoires were released in a freely available public database intended as a resource for research on the immune response to SARS-CoV-2. A de-identified subject ID, COVID-19 status, age in years and sex were almost always included in the sample metadata. The prospective study material was composed of cDNA or gDNA derived from T cells, B-cell-depleted T cells, or PBMCs. Subjects who had been exposed to COVID-19, were actively infected with it, or had recovered from it provided the deeply sampled blood TCRbeta repertoires that made up the dataset. The paper's findings and limits, for the study overall: Clinical and demographic metadata were provided uncurated, with the amount varying by source and participant.

TCRbeta CDR3 regions were amplified from genomic DNA by means of the immunoSEQ Assay, a bias-controlled multiplex PCR. The original pipeline was this. The number of nucleated cells in each sample was estimated from the amplification of reference gene primers within the assay. To quantify the absolute abundance of each unique TCRbeta CDR3 rearrangement, sequence reads were collapsed and filtered. Productive Simpson clonality was computed per sample as the square root of Simpson's diversity index over productive rearrangements. TCRdb limited this immuneACCESS table to in-frame rearrangements with V and J called. A share of clones is missing; checked studies link under half to unresolved V genes, and the rest is unexplained. That table furnishes V, J and clone size, whereas the DNA furnished D and trimming. A total of approximately 200,000 clones appear in this sample, around nine tenths of them only once. Roughly 6.4% of the sample rests with the top ten.

Another Seattle source contributed samples from volunteer blood donors who had recovered from COVID-19. Whole blood was collected in K2EDTA tubes by collaborating institutions according to the institutions' own protocols. For TCRbeta analysis, collaborators shipped samples in one of three forms: frozen whole blood, isolated PBMCs, or DNA extracted from either of those sample types. A word on this clone: Its recognized antigen is unknown. The record has no base qualities; no much larger clone is one base away.

The sequence was collected from a man aged 55 to 70 who had recovered from COVID-19. Sequencing was performed on peripheral blood.

The CDR3: CSATGNLNEQFF. The sequence in DNA is TGCAGCGCCACAGGGAACCTCAATGAGCAGTTCTTC. The rearrangement combines TRBV29-1 with TRBJ2-1, with TRBD1 tentatively as D gene (6 bases match). The cysteine opens and the phenylalanine closes a CDR3 of 12 amino acids. CDR3 DNA only is kept here, 36 bases in frame from base 1. The germline V gene specifies SQVTM as CDR1 and ANQGSEA as CDR2. V is pared back by 7 bases and J by 6 bases, with 13 bases lying between the germline termini.